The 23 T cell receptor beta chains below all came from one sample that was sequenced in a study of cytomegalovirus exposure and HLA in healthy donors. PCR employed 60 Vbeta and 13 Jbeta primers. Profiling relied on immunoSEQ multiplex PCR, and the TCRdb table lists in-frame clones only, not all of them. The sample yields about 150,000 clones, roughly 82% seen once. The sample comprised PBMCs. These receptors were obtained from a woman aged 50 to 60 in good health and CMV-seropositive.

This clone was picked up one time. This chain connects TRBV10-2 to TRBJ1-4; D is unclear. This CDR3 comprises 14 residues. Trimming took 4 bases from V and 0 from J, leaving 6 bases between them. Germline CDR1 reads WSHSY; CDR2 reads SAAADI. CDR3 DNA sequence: TGCGCCAGCAGTGCTACTTCAACTAATGAAAAACTGTTTTTT. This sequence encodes CASSATSTNEKLFF.

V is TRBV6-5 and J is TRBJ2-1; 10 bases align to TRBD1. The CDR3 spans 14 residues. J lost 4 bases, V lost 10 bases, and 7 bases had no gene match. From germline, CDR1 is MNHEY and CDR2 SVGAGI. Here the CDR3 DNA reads TGTGCCACCGCCCGGGACAGGGGTTACAATGAGCAGTTCTTC. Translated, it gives CATARDRGYNEQFF.

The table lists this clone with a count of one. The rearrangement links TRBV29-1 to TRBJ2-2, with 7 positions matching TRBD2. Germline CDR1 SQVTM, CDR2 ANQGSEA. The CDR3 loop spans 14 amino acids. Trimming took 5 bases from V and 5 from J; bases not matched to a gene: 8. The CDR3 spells CSVRAGLITGELFF. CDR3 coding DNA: TGCAGCGTTCGAGCGGGGCTTATAACCGGGGAGCTGTTTTTT.

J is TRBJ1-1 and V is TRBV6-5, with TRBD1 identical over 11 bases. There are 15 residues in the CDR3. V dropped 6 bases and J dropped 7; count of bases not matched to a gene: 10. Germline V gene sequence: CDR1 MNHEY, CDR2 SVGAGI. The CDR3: CASRLGGDRGVEAFF. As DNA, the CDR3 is TGTGCCAGCAGACTGGGGGGGGACAGGGGGGTTGAAGCTTTCTTT.

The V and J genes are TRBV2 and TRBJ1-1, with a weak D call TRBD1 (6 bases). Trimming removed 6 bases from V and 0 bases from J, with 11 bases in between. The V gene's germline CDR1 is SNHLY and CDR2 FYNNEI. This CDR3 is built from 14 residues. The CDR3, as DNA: TGTGCCAGCAGAGTTACAGGGATGAACACTGAAGCTTTCTTT. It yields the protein CASRVTGMNTEAFF.

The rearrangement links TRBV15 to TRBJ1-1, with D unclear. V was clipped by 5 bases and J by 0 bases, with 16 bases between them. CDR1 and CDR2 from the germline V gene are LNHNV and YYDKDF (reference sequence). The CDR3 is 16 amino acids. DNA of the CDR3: TGTGCCACCAGCCCTGAGCCAGAGAGGGTGAACACTGAAGCTTTCTTT. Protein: CATSPEPERVNTEAFF.

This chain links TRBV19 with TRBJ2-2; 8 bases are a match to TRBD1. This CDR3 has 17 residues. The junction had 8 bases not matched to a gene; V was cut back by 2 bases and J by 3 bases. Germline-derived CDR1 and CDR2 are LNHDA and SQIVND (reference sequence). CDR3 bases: TGTGCCAGTAGTATAAAAGGGACAGGTTCGGACACCGGGGAGCTGTTTTTT. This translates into CASSIKGTGSDTGELFF.

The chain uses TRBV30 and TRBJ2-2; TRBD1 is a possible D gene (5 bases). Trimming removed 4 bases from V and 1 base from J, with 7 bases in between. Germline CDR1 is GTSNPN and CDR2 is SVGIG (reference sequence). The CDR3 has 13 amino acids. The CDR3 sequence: CAWNRQNTGELFF. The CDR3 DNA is TGTGCCTGGAACAGGCAGAACACCGGGGAGCTGTTTTTT.

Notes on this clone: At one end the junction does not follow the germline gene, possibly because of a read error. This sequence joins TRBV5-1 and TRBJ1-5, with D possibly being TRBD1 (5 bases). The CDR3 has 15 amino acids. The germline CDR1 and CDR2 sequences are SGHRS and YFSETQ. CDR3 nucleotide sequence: TGCGCCAGCAGCTTGGCTCAGGGTAGCCATCAGCCCCAGCATTTT. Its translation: CASSLAQGSHQPQHF.

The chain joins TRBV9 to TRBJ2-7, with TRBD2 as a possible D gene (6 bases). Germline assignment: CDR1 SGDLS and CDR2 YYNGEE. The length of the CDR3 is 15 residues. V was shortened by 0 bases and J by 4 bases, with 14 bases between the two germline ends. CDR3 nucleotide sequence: TGTGCCAGCAGCGTAGTGTTGGGGGGTTGGTACGAGCAGTACTTC. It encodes CASSVVLGGWYEQYF.

CDR3 residues: CASSPGRGGRETQYF. For the CDR3, the DNA is TGTGCCAGCAGCCCCGGCCGGGGGGGGAGAGAGACCCAGTACTTC. The chain links TRBV11-2 to TRBJ2-5, with 8 nucleotides matching TRBD2. Unmatched junction bases numbered 9, after V lost 5 bases and J lost 4 bases. There are 15 residues in the CDR3. CDR1 is SGHAT and CDR2 is FQNNGV in the germline V gene.

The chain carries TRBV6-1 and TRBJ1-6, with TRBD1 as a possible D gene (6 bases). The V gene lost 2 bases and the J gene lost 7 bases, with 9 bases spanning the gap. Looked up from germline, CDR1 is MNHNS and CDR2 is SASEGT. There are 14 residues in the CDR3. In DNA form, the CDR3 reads TGTGCCAGCAGTGAACACGGACAGAATTCACCCCTCCACTTT. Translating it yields CASSEHGQNSPLHF.

The CDR3 DNA sequence: TGTGCCAGCAACAAGGGGGGGGTCAGGTCCGGGGAGCTGTTTTTT. Protein: CASNKGGVRSGELFF. V and J are TRBV2 and TRBJ2-2; maybe TRBD2 (7 bases). The length of the CDR3 is 15 residues. Germline V CDR1 and CDR2: SNHLY, FYNNEI. Trimming removed 7 bases at V and 6 bases at J, with 18 bases between.

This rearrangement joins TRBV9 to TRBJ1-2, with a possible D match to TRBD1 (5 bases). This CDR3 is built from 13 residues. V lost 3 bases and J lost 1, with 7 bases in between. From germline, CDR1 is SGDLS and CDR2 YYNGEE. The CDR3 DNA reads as TGTGCCAGCAGCGCGGGGGGTAACTATGGCTACACCTTC. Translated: CASSAGGNYGYTF.

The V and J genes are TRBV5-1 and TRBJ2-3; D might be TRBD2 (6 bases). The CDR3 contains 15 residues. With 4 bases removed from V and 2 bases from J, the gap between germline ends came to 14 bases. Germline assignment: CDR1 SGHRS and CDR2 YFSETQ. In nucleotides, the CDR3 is TGCGCCAGCAGCCCCGAACTAGCACCCACAGATACGCAGTATTTT. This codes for CASSPELAPTDTQYF. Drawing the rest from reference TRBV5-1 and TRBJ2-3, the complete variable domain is KAGVTQTPRYLIKTRGQQVTLSCSPISGHRSVSWYQQTPGQGLQFLFEYFSETQRNKGNFPGRFSGRQFSNSRSEMNVSTLELGDSALYLCASSPELAPTDTQYFGPGTRLTVL.

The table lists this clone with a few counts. Here the CDR3 DNA reads TGTGCCAGCAGCTTACCCGGGACTAGCGGAAATCAAGAGCAGTTCTTC. This sequence encodes CASSLPGTSGNQEQFF. V and J are TRBV7-2 and TRBJ2-1, with 11 positions matching TRBD2. The CDR3 has 16 amino acids. In germline, CDR1 is SGHTA, CDR2 FQGNSA. Trimming cost V 2 bases and J 10 bases; bases outside gene matches: 10. Drawing the rest from reference TRBV7-2 and TRBJ2-1, the complete variable domain is GAGVSQSPSNKVTEKGKDVELRCDPISGHTALYWYRQSLGQGLEFLIYFQGNSAPDKSGLPSDRFSAERTGGSVSTLTIQRTQQEDSAVYLCASSLPGTSGNQEQFFGPGTRLTVL.

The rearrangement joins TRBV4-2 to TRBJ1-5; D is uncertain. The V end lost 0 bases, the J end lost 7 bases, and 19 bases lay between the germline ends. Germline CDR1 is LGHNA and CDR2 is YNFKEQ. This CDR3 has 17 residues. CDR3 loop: CASSQDSSSQRIQPQHF. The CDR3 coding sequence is TGTGCCAGCAGCCAAGATTCAAGCAGTCAGAGGATCCAGCCCCAGCATTTT.

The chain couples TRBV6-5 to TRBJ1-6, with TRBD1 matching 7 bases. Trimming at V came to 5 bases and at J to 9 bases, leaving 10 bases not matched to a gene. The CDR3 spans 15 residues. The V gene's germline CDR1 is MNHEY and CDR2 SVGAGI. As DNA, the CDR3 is TGTGCCAGCAGTAAGGGGGCAGGGTTGGGTTCACCCCTCCACTTT. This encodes CASSKGAGLGSPLHF.

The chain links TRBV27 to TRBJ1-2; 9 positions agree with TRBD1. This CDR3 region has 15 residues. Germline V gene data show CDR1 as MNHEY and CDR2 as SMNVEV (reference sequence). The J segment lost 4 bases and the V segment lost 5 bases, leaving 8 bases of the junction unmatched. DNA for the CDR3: TGTGCCAGCAGTCCCTGGGACAGGGAGAGCTATGGCTACACCTTC. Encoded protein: CASSPWDRESYGYTF.

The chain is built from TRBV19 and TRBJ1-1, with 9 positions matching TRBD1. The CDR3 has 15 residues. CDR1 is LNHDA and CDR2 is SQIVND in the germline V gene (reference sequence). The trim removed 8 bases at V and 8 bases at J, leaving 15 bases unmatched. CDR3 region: CASRPGQGVGGEAFF. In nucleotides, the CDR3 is TGTGCCAGTCGTCCGGGACAGGGAGTAGGCGGCGAAGCTTTCTTT.

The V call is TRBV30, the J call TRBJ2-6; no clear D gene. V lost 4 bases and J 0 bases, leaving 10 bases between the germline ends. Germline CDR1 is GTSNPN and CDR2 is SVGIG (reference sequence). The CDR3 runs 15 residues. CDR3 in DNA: TGTGCCTGGACGATGACAATCTCTGGGGCCAACGTCCTGACTTTC. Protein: CAWTMTISGANVLTF. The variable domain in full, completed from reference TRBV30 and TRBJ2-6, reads SQTIHQWPATLVQPVGSPLSLECTVEGTSNPNLYWYRQAAGRGLQLLFYSVGIGQISSEVPQNLSASRPQDRQFILSSKKLLLSDSGFYLCAWTMTISGANVLTFGAGSRLTVL.

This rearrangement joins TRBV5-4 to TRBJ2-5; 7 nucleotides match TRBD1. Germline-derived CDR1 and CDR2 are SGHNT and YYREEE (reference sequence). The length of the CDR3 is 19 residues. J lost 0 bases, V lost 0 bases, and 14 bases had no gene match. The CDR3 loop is CASSLGLIVAQGDQETQYF. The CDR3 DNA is TGTGCCAGCAGCTTGGGTTTGATCGTAGCCCAGGGGGACCAAGAGACCCAGTACTTC.

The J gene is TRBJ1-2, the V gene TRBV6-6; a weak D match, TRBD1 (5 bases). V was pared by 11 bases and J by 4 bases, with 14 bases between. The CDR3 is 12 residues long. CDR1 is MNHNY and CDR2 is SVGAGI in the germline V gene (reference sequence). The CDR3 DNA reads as TGTGCCTCGCAGACAGTCCTCTATGGCTACACCTTC. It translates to CASQTVLYGYTF.